A single sample is the source of the 19 T cell receptor beta chains below, sequenced in a study of shared clonotypes between healthy human individuals. Assay used: immunoSEQ multiplex PCR; TCRdb lists only in-frame clones, some missing. The sample contains 500,000 to 550,000 clones, about 96% of which appear only once. The sample was naive CD4+ T cells sorted from blood. Subset meaning: CD45RA+ positively selected. The receptors were gathered from a woman in her twenties or thirties in good health.

This clone was recorded once. The CDR3 region is CASSLSETQYF. For the CDR3, the DNA is TGTGCCAGCAGTTTATCGGAGACCCAGTACTTC. V and J are TRBV28 and TRBJ2-5; D remains unclear. V was cut by 1 base and J by 5 bases, with 2 bases left in between. The CDR3 is made up of 11 amino acids. Germline V gene lookup returns CDR1 MDHEN and CDR2 SYDVKM. Complete variable domain (other parts from reference TRBV28 and TRBJ2-5): DVKVTQSSRYLVKRTGEKVFLECVQDMDHENMFWYRQDPGLGLRLIYFSYDVKMKEKGDIPEGYSVSREKKERFSLILESASTNQTSMYLCASSLSETQYFGPGTRLLVL.

This chain uses TRBV28 with TRBJ2-1; TRBD2 matches 14 bases. Germline assignment: CDR1 MDHEN and CDR2 SYDVKM. Trimming cost V 6 bases and J 0 bases; bases outside gene matches: 10. The CDR3 is 19 amino acids. CDR3 coding DNA: TGTGCCAGCAGGGGACTAGCGGGAGTAAGGGCGAGCTCCTACAATGAGCAGTTCTTC. Translation: CASRGLAGVRASSYNEQFF. The whole variable domain, filled in from reference TRBV28 and TRBJ2-1, reads DVKVTQSSRYLVKRTGEKVFLECVQDMDHENMFWYRQDPGLGLRLIYFSYDVKMKEKGDIPEGYSVSREKKERFSLILESASTNQTSMYLCASRGLAGVRASSYNEQFFGPGTRLTVL.

V and J are TRBV28 and TRBJ1-1; tentatively, D is TRBD1 (5 bases). V shed 8 bases and J shed 0 bases, with 13 bases lying between them. The CDR3 spans 14 residues. Germline loops: CDR1 MDHEN, CDR2 SYDVKM. The CDR3 spells CASQPGGLNTEAFF. The CDR3 DNA is TGTGCCAGCCAGCCCGGGGGATTGAACACTGAAGCTTTCTTT.

The chain recombines TRBV5-1 with TRBJ2-7, with 9 positions matching TRBD1. Germline CDR1 reads SGHRS; CDR2 reads YFSETQ. V gave up 5 bases and J gave up 5 bases; unmatched junction bases: 8. The CDR3 covers 14 residues. In DNA form, the CDR3 reads TGCGCCAGCAGTTCACAGGGGGCTTGGGACGAGCAGTACTTC. This encodes CASSSQGAWDEQYF.

This chain joins TRBV10-2 and TRBJ2-7; possible D gene TRBD2, 6 bases. This CDR3 is built from 15 residues. The V and J ends lost 6 bases and 4 bases respectively, with 19 bases between them. Per the germline V gene, CDR1 is WSHSY and CDR2 is SAAADI. In DNA form, the CDR3 reads TGCGCCAGCAGAACCCCATTCGGGAGTATGTACGAGCAGTACTTC. Translated: CASRTPFGSMYEQYF.

In its sample, this clone was seen once. This sequence joins TRBV19 and TRBJ1-3; no reliable D call. The CDR3 loop spans 13 amino acids. CDR1 is LNHDA and CDR2 is SQIVND in the germline V gene (reference sequence). V was cut by 8 bases and J by 0 bases, with 8 bases left in between. Written as DNA, the CDR3 is TGTGCCAGTTCCGCCGTCTCTGGAAACACCATATATTTT. Translation gives CASSAVSGNTIYF. Full variable domain (remainder filled in from reference TRBV19 and TRBJ1-3): DGGITQSPKYLFRKEGQNVTLSCEQNLNHDAMYWYRQDPGQGLRLIYYSQIVNDFQKGDIAEGYSVSREKKESFPLTVTSAQKNPTAFYLCASSAVSGNTIYFGEGSWLTVV.

The CDR3 DNA is TGTGCCAGCAGAAGAACCTCCGGACTAGCGGGTAGCGAGCAGTACTTC. This translates into CASRRTSGLAGSEQYF. The chain couples TRBV6-6 to TRBJ2-7; 11 bases align to TRBD2. CDR1 is MNHNY and CDR2 is SVGAGI in the germline V gene (reference sequence). The V and J ends lost 6 bases and 6 bases, in that order; junction bases with no gene match: 13. The CDR3 runs to 16 residues.

CDR3 in amino acids: CASSQGGRGPDTQYF. The CDR3 coding sequence is TGCGCCAGCAGCCAAGGGGGCCGAGGTCCAGATACGCAGTATTTT. The chain recombines TRBV4-1 with TRBJ2-3; D is perhaps TRBD1 (5 bases). This CDR3 has 15 residues. CDR1 is MGHRA, CDR2 YSYEKL, per germline. With 1 base removed from V and 4 bases from J, the gap between germline ends came to 12 bases.

The rearrangement joins TRBV18 to TRBJ2-2; D is possibly TRBD1 (5 bases). Germline V gene sequence: CDR1 KGHSH, CDR2 LQKENI. The V end was cut by 2 bases, the J end by 1 base, with 11 bases between. This CDR3 is built from 16 residues. CDR3 sequence (DNA): TGTGCCAGCTCACCAAATTCAGGGAAGAACACCGGGGAGCTGTTTTTT. Amino acid sequence: CASSPNSGKNTGELFF.

The V gene is TRBV11-2, the J gene TRBJ1-1; D unclear. The CDR3 extends over 14 amino acids. V gave up 6 bases and J gave up 6 bases, with 17 bases separating them. Germline CDR1 and CDR2: SGHAT and FQNNGV. The CDR3 DNA sequence: TGTGCCAGCAGATTTGGACTGAGAAACCCTGAAGCTTTCTTT. As protein: CASRFGLRNPEAFF.

In this sample, this clone turned up once. The chain links TRBV4-2 to TRBJ2-3; 8 bases are shared with TRBD2. Germline-derived CDR1 and CDR2 are LGHNA and YNFKEQ. The ends lost 3 bases at V and 0 bases at J; junction bases unmatched: 8. The CDR3 covers 17 residues. DNA of the CDR3: TGTGCCAGCAGCCACTTGGCGGGACTAGAAAGCACAGATACGCAGTATTTT. It translates to CASSHLAGLESTDTQYF.

This chain connects TRBV9 to TRBJ1-2, with a possible D match to TRBD1 (5 bases). The V end lost 2 bases, the J end lost 2 bases, and 10 bases lay between the germline ends. The germline gives CDR1 SGDLS, CDR2 YYNGEE. This CDR3 has 14 amino acids. The CDR3 spells CASSVSRVNYGYTF. As DNA, the CDR3 is TGTGCCAGCAGCGTCTCCAGGGTCAACTATGGCTACACCTTC.

The CDR3 protein is CASSQEGTGRSPLHF. CDR3 DNA: TGTGCCAGCAGCCAGGAGGGGACAGGGCGATCACCCCTCCACTTT. The J gene is TRBJ1-6, the V gene TRBV6-4; 9 bases line up with TRBD1. Per the germline V gene, CDR1 is MRHNA and CDR2 is SNTAGT. The CDR3 has 15 amino acids. Losses at the gene ends were 6 bases for V and 10 bases for J; bases not matched to a gene: 10.

The chain is built from TRBV28 and TRBJ2-7; D ambiguous. CDR1 is MDHEN, CDR2 SYDVKM, per germline. This CDR3 is built from 13 residues. Trimming took 3 bases from V and 3 from J, leaving 9 bases between them. CDR3 in DNA: TGTGCCAGCAGTTTTGGGCGTTTCTACGAGCAGTACTTC. This translates into CASSFGRFYEQYF.

This rearrangement joins TRBV6-5 to TRBJ1-1; TRBD1 might be the D (5 bases). CDR1 is MNHEY, CDR2 SVGAGI, per germline. The CDR3 sequence is 14 residues long. V lost 0 bases and J 4 bases, leaving 9 bases between the germline ends. CDR3 coding DNA: TGTGCCAGCAGTTACTCCAGTCAGGGCACTGAAGCTTTCTTT. Translation gives CASSYSSQGTEAFF.

This rearrangement joins TRBV18 to TRBJ1-3; D unclear. There are 16 residues in the CDR3. V dropped 3 bases and J dropped 0 bases, with 12 bases sitting between them. In germline, CDR1 is KGHSH, CDR2 LQKENI. CDR3 residues: CASSPLDESSGNTIYF. CDR3 bases: TGTGCCAGCTCACCCCTGGACGAGAGCTCTGGAAACACCATATATTTT.

The chain joins TRBV10-3 to TRBJ1-2; D perhaps matches TRBD1 (5 bases). Germline V lookup: CDR1 ENHRY, CDR2 SYGVKD. The CDR3 runs 13 residues. Between the trimmed V and J ends, which lost 10 bases and 3 bases, there was a span of 15 bases. DNA of the CDR3: TGTGCCACCAGCATAAGGGACGACTATGGCTACACCTTC. Protein sequence: CATSIRDDYGYTF.

The genes are TRBV5-3 and TRBJ1-1, with unresolved D. TRBV5-3 is annotated as an ORF whose role is uncertain. The CDR3 is made up of 14 amino acids. V shed 2 bases and J shed 0 bases, with 8 bases lying between them. The CDR3 loop is CARSFGRMNTEAFF. In DNA form, the CDR3 reads TGTGCCAGAAGCTTTGGCAGGATGAACACTGAAGCTTTCTTT.

The V and J genes are TRBV28 and TRBJ2-3; D ambiguous. Per the germline V gene, CDR1 is MDHEN and CDR2 is SYDVKM. The V end lost 4 bases, the J end lost 4 bases, and 12 bases lay between the germline ends. CDR3 length equals 14 residues. DNA for the CDR3: TGTGCCAGCAGTTCCCCCACCATCCCAGATACGCAGTATTTT. It is translated as CASSSPTIPDTQYF.